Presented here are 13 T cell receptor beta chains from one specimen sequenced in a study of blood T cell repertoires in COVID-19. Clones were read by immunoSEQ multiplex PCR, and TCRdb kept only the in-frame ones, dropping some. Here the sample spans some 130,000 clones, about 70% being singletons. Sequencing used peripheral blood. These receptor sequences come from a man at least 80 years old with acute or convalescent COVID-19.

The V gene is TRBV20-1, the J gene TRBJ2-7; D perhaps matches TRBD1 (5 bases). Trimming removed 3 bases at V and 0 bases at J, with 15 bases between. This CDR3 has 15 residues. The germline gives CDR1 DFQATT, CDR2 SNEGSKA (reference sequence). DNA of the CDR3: TGCAGTGCTAGTGGTCCGGTCCAGGGCTCCTACGAGCAGTACTTC. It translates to CSASGPVQGSYEQYF.

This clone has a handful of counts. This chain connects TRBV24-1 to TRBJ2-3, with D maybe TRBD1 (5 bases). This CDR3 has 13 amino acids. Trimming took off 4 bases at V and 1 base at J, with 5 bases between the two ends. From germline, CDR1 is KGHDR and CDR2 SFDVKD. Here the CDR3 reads CATSEQGTDTQYF. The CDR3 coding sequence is TGTGCCACCAGTGAACAGGGCACAGATACGCAGTATTTT.

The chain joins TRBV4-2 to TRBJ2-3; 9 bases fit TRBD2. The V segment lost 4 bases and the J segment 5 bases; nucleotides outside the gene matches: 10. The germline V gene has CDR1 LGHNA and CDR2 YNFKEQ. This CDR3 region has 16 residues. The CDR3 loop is CASSLRGGGAEDTQYF. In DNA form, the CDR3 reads TGTGCCAGCAGCCTAAGAGGCGGGGGGGCAGAAGATACGCAGTATTTT.

The DNA for the CDR3 is TGTGCCAGCAGCGGAAACGACAGGGAACAAAATGAAAAACTGTTTTTT. This gives the protein CASSGNDREQNEKLFF. The chain recombines TRBV7-3 with TRBJ1-4; 7 bases map to TRBD1. Trimming took 5 bases from V and 5 from J; bases not matched to a gene: 11. This CDR3 has 16 residues. Germline assignment: CDR1 SGHTA and CDR2 FQGTGA.

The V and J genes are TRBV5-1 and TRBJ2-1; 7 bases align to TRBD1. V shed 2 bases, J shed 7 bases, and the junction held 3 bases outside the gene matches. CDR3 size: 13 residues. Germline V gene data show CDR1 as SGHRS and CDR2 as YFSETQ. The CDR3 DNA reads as TGCGCCAGCAGCTTCCAGACAGGGAATGAGCAGTTCTTC. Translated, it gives CASSFQTGNEQFF.

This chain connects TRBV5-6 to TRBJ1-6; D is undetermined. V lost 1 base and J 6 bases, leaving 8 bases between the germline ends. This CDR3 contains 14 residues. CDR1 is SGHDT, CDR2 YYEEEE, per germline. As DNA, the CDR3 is TGTGCCAGCAGCTTGAGCCGTAGTAATTCACCCCTCCACTTT. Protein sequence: CASSLSRSNSPLHF.

CDR3 protein: CASSSRLALPDTQYF. Written as DNA, the CDR3 is TGTGCCAGCAGCTCTCGACTAGCGCTGCCAGATACGCAGTATTTT. The rearrangement joins TRBV11-2 to TRBJ2-3, with 8 positions matching TRBD2. The CDR3 is made up of 15 amino acids. Germline loops: CDR1 SGHAT, CDR2 FQNNGV. The V segment lost 4 bases and the J segment 4 bases; nucleotides outside the gene matches: 7.

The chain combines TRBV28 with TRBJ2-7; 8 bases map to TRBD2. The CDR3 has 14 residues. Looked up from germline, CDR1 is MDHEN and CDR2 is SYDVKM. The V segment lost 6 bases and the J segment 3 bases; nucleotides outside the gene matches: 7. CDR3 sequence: CASRPGGDRYEQYF. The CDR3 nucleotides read TGTGCCAGCAGGCCCGGGGGGGATCGCTACGAGCAGTACTTC.

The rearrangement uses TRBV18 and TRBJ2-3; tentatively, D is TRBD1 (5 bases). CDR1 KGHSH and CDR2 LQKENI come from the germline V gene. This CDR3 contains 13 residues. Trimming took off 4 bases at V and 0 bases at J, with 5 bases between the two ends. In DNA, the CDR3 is TGTGCCAGCTCACAGGGGAGCACAGATACGCAGTATTTT. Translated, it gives CASSQGSTDTQYF.

The CDR3 region is CASSARQVATNEKLFF. CDR3 DNA sequence: TGTGCCAGCAGTGCAAGACAGGTGGCAACTAATGAAAAACTGTTTTTT. The V gene is TRBV25-1, the J gene TRBJ1-4; tentatively, D is TRBD1 (6 bases). The CDR3 is 16 residues long. V was shortened by 4 bases and J by 0 bases, with 12 bases between the two germline ends. The germline CDR1 and CDR2 sequences are MGHDK and SYGVNS. The complete variable domain, with remaining parts taken from reference TRBV25-1 and TRBJ1-4, reads EADIYQTPRYLVIGTGKKITLECSQTMGHDKMYWYQQDPGMELHLIHYSYGVNSTEKGDLSSESTVSRIRTEHFPLTLESARPSHTSQYLCASSARQVATNEKLFFGSGTQLSVL.

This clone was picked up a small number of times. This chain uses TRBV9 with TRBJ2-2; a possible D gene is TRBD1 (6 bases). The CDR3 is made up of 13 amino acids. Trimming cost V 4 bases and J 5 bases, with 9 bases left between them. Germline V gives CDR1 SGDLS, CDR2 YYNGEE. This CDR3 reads CASSYQGTGELFF. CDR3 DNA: TGTGCCAGCAGCTACCAGGGGACCGGGGAGCTGTTTTTT.

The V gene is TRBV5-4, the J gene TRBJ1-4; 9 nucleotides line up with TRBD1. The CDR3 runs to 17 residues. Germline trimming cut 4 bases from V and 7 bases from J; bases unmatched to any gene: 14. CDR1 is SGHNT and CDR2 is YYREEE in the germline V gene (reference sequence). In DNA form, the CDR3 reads TGTGCCAGCAGCAGCGGAAAAACAGGGGGCCTGGGTGAAAAACTGTTTTTT. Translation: CASSSGKTGGLGEKLFF.

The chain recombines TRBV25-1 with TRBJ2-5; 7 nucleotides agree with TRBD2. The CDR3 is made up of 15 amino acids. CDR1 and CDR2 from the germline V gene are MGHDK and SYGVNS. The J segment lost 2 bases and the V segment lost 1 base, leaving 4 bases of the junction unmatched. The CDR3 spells CASSEWVSGQETQYF. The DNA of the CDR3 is TGTGCCAGCAGTGAATGGGTTAGCGGGCAAGAGACCCAGTACTTC. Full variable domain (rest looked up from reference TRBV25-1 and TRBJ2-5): EADIYQTPRYLVIGTGKKITLECSQTMGHDKMYWYQQDPGMELHLIHYSYGVNSTEKGDLSSESTVSRIRTEHFPLTLESARPSHTSQYLCASSEWVSGQETQYFGPGTRLLVL.